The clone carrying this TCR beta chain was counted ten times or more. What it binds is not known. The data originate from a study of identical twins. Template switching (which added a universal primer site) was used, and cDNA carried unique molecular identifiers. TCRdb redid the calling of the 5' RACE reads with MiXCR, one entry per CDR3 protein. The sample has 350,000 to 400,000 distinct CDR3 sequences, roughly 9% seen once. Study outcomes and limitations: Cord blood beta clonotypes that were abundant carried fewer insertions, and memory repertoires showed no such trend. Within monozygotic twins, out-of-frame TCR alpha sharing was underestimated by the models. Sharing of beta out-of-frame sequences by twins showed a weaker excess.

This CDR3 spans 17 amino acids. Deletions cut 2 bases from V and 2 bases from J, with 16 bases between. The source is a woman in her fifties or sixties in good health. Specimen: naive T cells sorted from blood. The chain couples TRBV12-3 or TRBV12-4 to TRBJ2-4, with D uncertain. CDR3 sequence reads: CASSLMVNRGTKNIQYF. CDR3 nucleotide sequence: TGTGCCAGCAGTTTAATGGTCAATAGAGGAACCAAAAACATTCAGTACTTC.